These T cell receptor beta chains were read from a single sample in a study of read filtering for tumor transcriptome and immune sequencing. TCRdb ran MiXCR on the reads and lists one entry per CDR3 protein. The profile covers about 40,000 distinct CDR3 sequences, with approximately 15% appearing a single time and about 40% taken by the ten largest. The sequenced sample consisted of a population of CD138-negative cells sorted from bone marrow. These receptors were taken from a donor aged 40 or over with multiple myeloma. Both conserved end residues are part of each CDR3. A D gene is named only where the DNA matches it firmly. Clone size is given for some rows only: seen once, a few or many times, or a class if the clone is expanded.

clone_size j_call d_call v_call cdr3_nt cdr3_aa
many TRBJ2-3 TRBD2 TRBV29-1 TGCAGCGTTCCCTTAGCGGGAGGAAATACGCAGTATTTT CSVPLAGGNTQYF
many TRBJ2-1 TRBD1 TRBV11-2 TGTGCCAGCAGCTTCGGGACAGGGGCGTACAATGAGCAGTTCTTC CASSFGTGAYNEQFF
many TRBJ2-5 NA TRBV2 TGTGCCATCCAGATCCGGAGGGGGTACCAAGAGACCCAGTACTTC CAIQIRRGYQETQYF
many TRBJ2-1 NA TRBV19 TGTGCCAGTAAGTTTCAGAACAATGAGCAGTTCTTC CASKFQNNEQFF
many TRBJ2-1 TRBD2 TRBV30 TGTGCCGGGCGGGGACTAGCAAACGAGCAGTTCTTC CAGRGLANEQFF
many TRBJ1-5 TRBD1 TRBV7-2 TGTGCCAGCAGCCCTACAGGGGGCCGGCAGCCCCAGCATTTT CASSPTGGRQPQHF
many TRBJ1-1 NA TRBV9 TGTGCCAGCAGCCCCCCCCGGGGGGCCACTGAAGCTTTCTTT CASSPPRGATEAFF
many TRBJ2-3 TRBD2 TRBV6-2/TRBV6-3 TGTGCCAGCAGCAGGGACTACCCGCCAGATACGCAGTATTTT CASSRDYPPDTQYF
many TRBJ2-1 NA TRBV3-1 TGTGCCAGCAGCCACCCGGACCAGAAGGGCTACAATGAGCAGTTCTTC CASSHPDQKGYNEQFF
many TRBJ2-4 NA TRBV7-2 TGTGCCAGCAGCCTCCGCGGAGCCAAAAACATTCAGTACTTC CASSLRGAKNIQYF
many TRBJ2-7 NA TRBV5-4 TGTGCCAGCAGACCCAGCGGAACCTACGAGCAGTACTTC CASRPSGTYEQYF
many TRBJ2-7 NA TRBV2 TGTGCCAGCAGTGTTAAAGGCATCTACGAGCAGTACTTC CASSVKGIYEQYF
many TRBJ1-2 NA TRBV2 TGTGCCAGCAGTGAAGCGCTCGATTATGGCTACACCTTC CASSEALDYGYTF
NA TRBJ1-2 NA TRBV4-1 TGCGCCAGCAGCCAAGATGAAGGACGGCCGATCTATGGCTACACCTTC CASSQDEGRPIYGYTF
NA TRBJ2-3 NA TRBV5-1 TGCGCCAGCAGCCCTTGGACAGACACAGATACGCAGTATTTT CASSPWTDTDTQYF
NA TRBJ2-1 NA TRBV19 TGTGCCAGTAGTCCAACAGTAGCCAATGAGCAGTTCTTC CASSPTVANEQFF
few TRBJ2-3 NA TRBV20-1 TGCAGTGCTAGCCGGAACAGGGCGGTGGATACGCAGTATTTT CSASRNRAVDTQYF
many TRBJ2-3 TRBD2 TRBV2 TGTGCCACGAAGGCGGGAGTGCATCCTAGCACAGATACGCAGTATTTT CATKAGVHPSTDTQYF
many TRBJ2-5 NA TRBV3-1 TGTGCCAGCAGCCAAAGACAGCAAGAGACCCAGTACTTC CASSQRQQETQYF
few TRBJ2-6 TRBD1 TRBV5-8 TGTGCCAGCAGCTTGGGGGACAGGGCTGGGGCCAACGTCCTGACTTTC CASSLGDRAGANVLTF
many TRBJ2-5 NA TRBV9 TGTGCCAGCAGCGTAGATACGGGGACGGGAGAGACCCAGTACTTC CASSVDTGTGETQYF
NA TRBJ2-2 TRBD2 TRBV6-5 TGTGCCAGCAGCCCCCTAGCGGGAGGCAAGAACACCGGGGAGCTGTTTTTT CASSPLAGGKNTGELFF
many TRBJ2-1 NA TRBV14 TGTGCCAGCAGCAACCGGGACCGCGACTCTTCGATCGGCGGTGAGCAGTTCTTC CASSNRDRDSSIGGEQFF
few TRBJ2-3 NA TRBV4-3 TGCGCCAGCAGCCCGAACAGACAGAATACGCAGTATTTT CASSPNRQNTQYF
NA TRBJ2-3 NA TRBV2 TGTGCCAGCAGTGCAGAATTCACAGATACGCAGTATTTT CASSAEFTDTQYF
many TRBJ2-2 NA TRBV7-9 TGTGCCAGCAGCCCGACAGTCACCGGGGAGCTGTTTTTT CASSPTVTGELFF
many TRBJ1-2 TRBD1 TRBV11-2 TGTGCCAGCAGCACTGGGGGACAGGGAGGCTATGGCTACACCTTC CASSTGGQGGYGYTF
many TRBJ2-1 NA TRBV20-1 TGCAGTGCTCATCGGGACTCCTACAATGAGCAGTTCTTC CSAHRDSYNEQFF
few TRBJ1-6 TRBD1 TRBV28 TGTGCCAGCAGTTTGGGACAGACTAATTCACCCCTCCACTTT CASSLGQTNSPLHF
many TRBJ1-1 TRBD1 TRBV11-2 TGTGCCAGCAGCGGCCGGGACAGGCGTACCCTTTTT CASSGRDRRTLF
many TRBJ2-6 NA TRBV5-4 TGTGCCAGCAGCTTGGTTGGGGCCAACGTCCTGACTTTC CASSLVGANVLTF
many TRBJ1-2 TRBD1 TRBV5-6 TGTGCCAGCAGGGACGGCCCCGGGACAGGGGTCTATGGCTACACCTTC CASRDGPGTGVYGYTF
many TRBJ2-3 TRBD2 TRBV20-1 TGCAGTGCTAGAGCCACCCGGGGGGGAGGAGCAGATACGCAGTATTTT CSARATRGGGADTQYF
many TRBJ2-7 NA TRBV16 TGTGCCAGCAGCCAATGGATGGGGGCGCAGTACTTC CASSQWMGAQYF
NA TRBJ2-1 NA TRBV24-1 TGTGCCACCAGTGATTATGACCAGGGCTATGAGCAGTTCTTC CATSDYDQGYEQFF
many TRBJ2-5 TRBD1 TRBV7-2 TGTGCCAGCAGCCGAGGGACAGCGTACCAAGAGACCCAGTACTTC CASSRGTAYQETQYF
many TRBJ1-4 NA TRBV2 TGTGCCAGCAGTTTAGCCTCGAATGAAAAACTGTTTTTT CASSLASNEKLFF
many TRBJ2-7 TRBD1 TRBV5-6 TGTGCCAGCAGCTCGCCGGGACAGGTTTTCTACGAGCAGTACTTC CASSSPGQVFYEQYF
many TRBJ2-7 NA TRBV20-1 TGCAGTGCACCTCGCACAGGGAACTCCTACGAGCAGTACTTC CSAPRTGNSYEQYF
many TRBJ2-7 TRBD1 TRBV7-9 TGTGCCAGCAGCTCTGGGACAGGGAGCTCCTACGAGCAGTACTTC CASSSGTGSSYEQYF
many TRBJ2-3 TRBD2 TRBV29-1 TGCAGCGCTCCGACTAGCGGGACCACAGATACGCAGTATTTT CSAPTSGTTDTQYF
many TRBJ2-1 TRBD2 TRBV3-1 TGTGCCAGCAGGGTGGGACTAGCGCGCGGTGAGCAGTTCTTC CASRVGLARGEQFF
few TRBJ2-1 TRBD2 TRBV20-1 TGCAGTGCCCTGAGCGGGAGGGACAATGAGCAGTTCTTC CSALSGRDNEQFF
NA TRBJ1-2 NA TRBV9 TGTGCCAGCAGCGTAGGACGGAAACCTAACTATGGCTACACCTTC CASSVGRKPNYGYTF
many TRBJ2-7 TRBD2 TRBV10-3 TGTGCCATCAGTGGGACTAGCGGCGACAAGTACTTC CAISGTSGDKYF
many TRBJ2-1 NA TRBV2 TGTGCCAGCAGCCTGCTGTCCGGGCTAACACTATACAATGAGCAGTTCTTC CASSLLSGLTLYNEQFF
many TRBJ2-3 TRBD1 TRBV27 TGTGCCAGCAGTTTATCGACAGGGGTCGGGACAGATACGCAGTATTTT CASSLSTGVGTDTQYF
many TRBJ2-1 NA TRBV20-1 TGCAGTGCTAGAGATAACTCGAAGGGATCCTACAATGAGCAGTTCTTC CSARDNSKGSYNEQFF
many TRBJ2-1 TRBD2 TRBV7-3 TGTGCCAGCAGCTCCGAGGCTAGCGGGAGCTCCTACAATGAGCAGTTCTTC CASSSEASGSSYNEQFF
many TRBJ2-5 NA TRBV5-1 TGCGCCAGCAGCGGCAAGGGACCCCAAGAGACCCAGTACTTC CASSGKGPQETQYF
many TRBJ2-1 NA TRBV25-1 TGTGCCAGCAGTGGGAACAGGAGAAATGAGCAGTTCTTC CASSGNRRNEQFF
NA TRBJ2-1 NA TRBV4-1 TGCGCCAGCAGCCAGGGACCCCCGCCCCAAGACAATGAGCAGTTCTTC CASSQGPPPQDNEQFF
many TRBJ1-3 TRBD1 TRBV29-1 TGCAGCGTTGTTGAAGGGGGCGGTGGAAACACCATATATTTT CSVVEGGGGNTIYF
many TRBJ2-5 TRBD2 TRBV7-9 TGTGCCAGCAGCTTAGCCGGGAGGTACCAAGAGACCCAGTACTTC CASSLAGRYQETQYF
many TRBJ2-1 TRBD2 TRBV20-1 TGCAGTGCTAGAGATCCACTAGCGGTAACAGGGTTCTTC CSARDPLAVTGFF